The 7 T cell receptor beta chains below were found in one sample sequenced in a study of T cells in Graves' hyperthyroidism and ophthalmopathy. TCR beta CDR3 sequences were amplified from RNA transcripts. The HTBI primer set served for first-round RT-PCR of the TCR CDR3. Using its own MiXCR run on the multiplex PCR reads, TCRdb lists one record per CDR3 protein. Altogether 500,000 to 650,000 distinct CDR3 sequences are present, roughly 17% being singletons, with the ten largest covering roughly 15%. The specimen sequenced was blood. The receptors come from a woman aged 18-35 years with Graves' ophthalmopathy.

CDR3 sequence: CASSLTSLLYNEQFF. CDR3 nucleotides: TGTGCCAGCAGCTTAACCAGCCTACTCTACAATGAGCAGTTCTTC. V and J are TRBV11-2 and TRBJ2-1; D not resolved. V lost 2 bases and J 3 bases, leaving 11 bases between the germline ends. The germline gives CDR1 SGHAT, CDR2 FQNNGV. The CDR3 has 15 residues.

This clonotype was counted ten times or more. V usage is TRBV6-1 and J usage is TRBJ1-1; D gene uncertain. CDR1 and CDR2 (germline): MNHNS, SASEGT. V shed 6 bases and J shed 1 base, with 9 bases lying between them. The CDR3 sequence is 13 residues long. CDR3 sequence: CASRRRENTEAFF. The CDR3 coding sequence is TGTGCCAGCAGGCGACGGGAGAACACTGAAGCTTTCTTT.

This clonotype was recorded at least ten times. The chain joins TRBV13 to TRBJ1-1; possible D gene TRBD1, 5 bases. This CDR3 spans 11 amino acids. The ends were cut back, 5 bases at V and 6 bases at J, with 7 bases in the middle. Germline V CDR1 and CDR2: PRHDT, FYEKMQ (reference sequence). CDR3 sequence reads: CASSQTAEAFF. The DNA of the CDR3 is TGTGCCAGCAGCCAGACAGCTGAAGCTTTCTTT.

This clonotype was seen at least ten times. The rearrangement links TRBV10-3 to TRBJ2-7; TRBD1 or TRBD2 may be the D gene (6 bases each). CDR1 ENHRY and CDR2 SYGVKD come from the germline V gene. The CDR3 spans 15 residues. V was clipped by 9 bases and J by 4 bases, with 22 bases between them. The CDR3 spells CAISGANRDIYEQYF. CDR3 bases: TGTGCCATATCGGGGGCTAACCGGGACATATACGAGCAGTACTTC.

The chain's CDR3 is CASNPGGYEQFF. The CDR3 region has the DNA TGTGCCAGCAACCCCGGGGGCTATGAGCAGTTCTTC. The V call is TRBV12-3 or TRBV12-4, the J call TRBJ2-1; tentatively, D is TRBD1 or TRBD2 (6 bases each). V lost 7 bases and J lost 8, with 12 bases in between. The CDR3 spans 12 residues.

This clonotype was recorded at least ten times. This chain uses TRBV7-6 with TRBJ1-5; TRBD1 might be the D (5 bases). V lost 5 bases and J lost 5, with 13 bases in between. CDR3 length equals 14 residues. Germline lookup yields CDR1 SGHVS and CDR2 FNYEAQ. The DNA of the CDR3 is TGTGCCAGCAGCCAGCTGGGGGGTGATCAGCCCCAGCATTTT. This codes for CASSQLGGDQPQHF. Full variable domain (outside the CDR3, taken from reference TRBV7-6 and TRBJ1-5): GAGVSQSPRYKVTKRGQDVALRCDPISGHVSLYWYRQALGQGPEFLTYFNYEAQQDKSGLPNDRFSAERPEGSISTLTIQRTEQRDSAMYRCASSQLGGDQPQHFGDGTRLSIL.

This sequence joins TRBV28 and TRBJ2-7; D is perhaps TRBD2 (6 bases). There are 14 residues in the CDR3. The V end was cut by 6 bases, the J end by 5 bases, with 17 bases between. Germline V gene data show CDR1 as MDHEN and CDR2 as SYDVKM. DNA for the CDR3: TGTGCCAGCAGGCTCGGGGGATCCGGGGACGAGCAGTACTTC. Translation: CASRLGGSGDEQYF.